Below, one TCR beta chain is given with its context. Its antigen is as yet unknown. The source of the sample is a study of cytomegalovirus exposure and HLA in healthy donors. The study, taken as a whole, reports: One later analysis reportedly identified an Asian-associated ancestry cluster that showed fewer N-insertions than the roughly 600-donor mean. Altogether, 150 to 200 TCR beta chains were recorded as cytomegalovirus-associated. Productive rates of about 90% or about 30% were seen for most TCR beta V segments in an earlier analysis.

V lost 2 bases, J lost 5 bases, and 18 bases lay in between. The CDR3 length is 16 residues. Germline CDR1 KGHSH, CDR2 LQKENI. Use of 60 Vbeta and 13 Jbeta primers characterized the PCR. Repertoires were generated with immunoSEQ multiplex PCR, while TCRdb's copy carries only in-frame clones and drops some. The sample yields more than 45,000 clones, approximately 70% seen once. The sequencing sample was made of PBMCs. The chain employs TRBV18 and TRBJ1-1, with D possibly TRBD1 on 6 matching bases. This receptor was identified in a woman aged 60-70 years in good health and CMV-seropositive. CDR3 DNA: TGTGCCAGCTCACCAACAGCGGCCGGCCAGGGGACTGAAGCTTTCTTT. This codes for CASSPTAAGQGTEAFF. Based on the CDR3 plus reference TRBV18 and TRBJ1-1, the full variable domain is NAGVMQNPRHLVRRRGQEARLRCSPMKGHSHVYWYRQLPEEGLKFMVYLQKENIIDESGMPKERFSAEFPKEGPSILRIQQVVRGDSAAYFCASSPTAAGQGTEAFFGQGTRLTVV.